This TCR beta chain was sequenced in a study of CD8+CD57+ T cells in acquired aplastic anemia. Study-wide results and limits: Simpson's diversity of CD8+ cells was not significantly different in patients compared with controls. Fewer than 30 shared CD8+ CDR3s appeared highly expressed within patients' immunodominant clones.

This clonotype was observed once. Its cognate antigen is unknown. Both TCR beta VDJ combination and CDR3 sequence profiling were carried out. Genomic DNA was the template for this profiling. MiXCR, run by TCRdb on the reads, gives a single entry per CDR3 protein. The sample lists 200,000 to 250,000 distinct CDR3 sequences, 65% occurring once. Sequencing involved patients with CD8+CD57+ cell expansion previously shown by flow cytometry. The germline CDR1 and CDR2 sequences are LNHNV and YYDKDF (reference sequence). This CDR3 comprises 15 residues. Trimming removed 3 bases at V and 1 base at J, with 10 bases between.

The sequenced sample was sorted CD4+, CD8+, or CD8+CD57+ T cells (not recorded which) from PBMCs. The clonotype originates from a human donor with aplastic anemia. The rearrangement uses TRBV15 and TRBJ1-5; D is undetermined. The CDR3 nucleotides read TGTGCCACCAGCAGGGGTCGAGGGAGCAATCAGCCCCAGCATTTT. This gives the protein CATSRGRGSNQPQHF.